The 25 T cell receptor beta chains reported below all come from one sample, sequenced in a study of Graves' ophthalmopathy and Graves' hyperthyroidism. Amplification targeted the TCR beta CDR3 regions, with RNA transcripts as the source material. HTBI-primed first-round RT-PCR preceded second-round multiplex PCR. In TCRdb, the multiplex PCR reads were re-called with MiXCR into one record per CDR3 protein. The data hold about 1.2 million distinct CDR3 sequences, with about 35% observed a single time. Sequenced input: peripheral blood or thyroid tissue (not recorded which). The receptors come from an adult man with Graves' hyperthyroidism.

V gene TRBV7-2 combines with J gene TRBJ1-2; possible D gene TRBD1, 5 bases. V was shortened by 3 bases and J by 5 bases, with 16 bases between the two germline ends. Germline V lookup: CDR1 SGHTA, CDR2 FQGNSA. There are 15 residues in the CDR3. The CDR3 sequence: CASSFEWDVGYGYTF. The CDR3 DNA reads TGTGCCAGCAGCTTCGAGTGGGACGTCGGGTATGGCTACACCTTC. Combining the CDR3 with reference TRBV7-2 and TRBJ1-2 gives the whole variable domain GAGVSQSPSNKVTEKGKDVELRCDPISGHTALYWYRQSLGQGLEFLIYFQGNSAPDKSGLPSDRFSAERTGGSVSTLTIQRTQQEDSAVYLCASSFEWDVGYGYTFGSGTRLTVV.

This clonotype was seen at least ten times. The genes are TRBV20-1 and TRBJ1-5; the match to TRBD1 covers 7 bases. The CDR3 is made up of 16 amino acids. With V trimmed by 3 bases and J by 3 bases, 11 bases remained unmatched. CDR1 and CDR2 from the germline V gene are DFQATT and SNEGSKA (reference sequence). Written as DNA, the CDR3 is TGCAGTGCTAGGGAGACAGGGCGGGGCCTCAATCAGCCCCAGCATTTT. Translated: CSARETGRGLNQPQHF.

At least ten counts were recorded for this clonotype. The chain employs TRBV15 and TRBJ2-6; perhaps TRBD2 as D (6 bases). Germline CDR1 and CDR2: LNHNV and YYDKDF (reference sequence). The CDR3 extends over 16 amino acids. Trimming left V 0 bases short and J 2 bases short, with 8 bases between. The CDR3: CATSRDSGAGANVLTF. The CDR3 bases are TGTGCCACCAGCAGAGATTCGGGGGCTGGGGCCAACGTCCTGACTTTC.

The chain recombines TRBV10-3 with TRBJ1-3; D gene ambiguous. CDR1 is ENHRY and CDR2 is SYGVKD in the germline V gene. The CDR3 spans 12 residues. V lost 10 bases and J lost 4, with 11 bases in between. This CDR3 reads CATRRGGNTIYF. CDR3 DNA sequence: TGTGCCACCAGGAGAGGGGGAAACACCATATATTTT.

This clonotype has at least ten counts. The chain has TRBV10-3 and TRBJ1-2, with 9 nucleotides matching TRBD1. J lost 2 bases, V lost 6 bases, and 7 bases had no gene match. The CDR3 runs to 15 residues. Germline V gives CDR1 ENHRY, CDR2 SYGVKD. CDR3 nucleotides: TGTGCCATCAGAATCCGGGACAGGGAGAACTATGGCTACACCTTC. Translating gives CAIRIRDRENYGYTF.

This clonotype was found a few times. The genes are TRBV12-3 or TRBV12-4 and TRBJ2-2, with TRBD1 as a possible D gene (6 bases). The CDR3 runs to 13 residues. Trimming shortened V by 7 bases and J by 7 bases, and 13 bases separated the two germline ends. The CDR3 is CASKPTGYGELFF. The DNA for the CDR3 is TGTGCCAGCAAACCAACAGGGTACGGGGAGCTGTTTTTT.

This clonotype was seen only once. This rearrangement joins TRBV7-2 to TRBJ1-1; D is ambiguous. Germline assignment: CDR1 SGHTA and CDR2 FQGNSA. V lost 1 base, J lost 3 bases, and 9 bases lay in between. The CDR3 contains 14 residues. CDR3 DNA: TGTGCCAGCAGCTTAGGGGGATGGTACACTGAAGCTTTCTTT. As protein: CASSLGGWYTEAFF.

As regards this clonotype: A much larger clone sits a single nucleotide away, making a read error possible. This sequence joins TRBV20-1 and TRBJ1-5; maybe TRBD1 (5 bases). Germline V gene sequence: CDR1 DFQATT, CDR2 SNEGSKA (reference sequence). CDR3 size: 16 residues. V lost 5 bases, J lost 3 bases, and 20 bases lay in between. The CDR3 sequence is CSAVQGGAGNNQPQHF. CDR3 bases: TGCAGTGCTGTTCAGGGTGGGGCAGGAAACAATCAGCCCCAGCATTTT.

This clonotype occurred many times. This chain links TRBV12-3 or TRBV12-4 with TRBJ1-1; D not certain. This CDR3 is 12 amino acids long. Deletions cut 7 bases from V and 7 bases from J, with 13 bases between. As DNA, the CDR3 is TGTGCCAGCACTGCTCTGGAGGGTGAAGCTTTCTTT. Translating it yields CASTALEGEAFF.

This clonotype was recorded many times. The chain has TRBV7-3 and TRBJ2-7, with D perhaps TRBD1 (5 bases). This CDR3 has 14 residues. Trimming left V 1 base short and J 2 bases short, with 9 bases between. Germline values: CDR1 SGHTA, CDR2 FQGTGA. The CDR3, as DNA: TGTGCCAGCAGCTTAAACGGACATGCCTACGAGCAGTACTTC. It yields the protein CASSLNGHAYEQYF.

This clonotype was seen ten or more times. The gene calls are TRBV5-1 and TRBJ1-2; 7 nucleotides line up with TRBD1. V gave up 3 bases and J gave up 4 bases; unmatched junction bases: 3. Germline values: CDR1 SGHRS, CDR2 YFSETQ. This CDR3 spans 13 amino acids. CDR3: CASSSTGAYGYTF. The CDR3, as DNA: TGCGCCAGCAGCTCCACAGGGGCCTATGGCTACACCTTC. The whole variable domain, remainder taken from reference TRBV5-1 and TRBJ1-2, is KAGVTQTPRYLIKTRGQQVTLSCSPISGHRSVSWYQQTPGQGLQFLFEYFSETQRNKGNFPGRFSGRQFSNSRSEMNVSTLELGDSALYLCASSSTGAYGYTFGSGTRLTVV.

The chain joins TRBV29-1 to TRBJ1-2; TRBD1 might be the D (5 bases). Germline assignment: CDR1 SQVTM and CDR2 ANQGSEA. V was trimmed by 3 bases and J by 8 bases, leaving 19 bases between them. This CDR3 is built from 14 residues. The CDR3: CSVEGLAGPYGYTF. The DNA for the CDR3 is TGCAGCGTTGAGGGACTAGCGGGCCCCTACGGCTACACCTTC.

This chain uses TRBV29-1 with TRBJ2-3; D is possibly TRBD2 (6 bases). Per the germline V gene, CDR1 is SQVTM and CDR2 is ANQGSEA. V was clipped by 3 bases and J by 0 bases, with 13 bases between them. This CDR3 region has 15 residues. DNA of the CDR3: TGCAGCGTTGATCCCGAGGGAGGAAGCACAGATACGCAGTATTTT. It yields the protein CSVDPEGGSTDTQYF.

In its sample, this clonotype was seen once. The chain couples TRBV7-9 to TRBJ2-5; the match to TRBD1 covers 8 bases. The V segment lost 6 bases and the J segment 9 bases; nucleotides outside the gene matches: 15. CDR1 SEHNR and CDR2 FQNEAQ come from the germline V gene (reference sequence). This CDR3 has 15 residues. The DNA for the CDR3 is TGTGCCAGCAGTCCCGGGACAGGCCTCAATCAGCCCCAGTACTTC. Encoded protein: CASSPGTGLNQPQYF.

This clonotype was seen a handful of times. V usage is TRBV4-1 and J usage is TRBJ2-5; 9 nucleotides line up with TRBD1. Germline values: CDR1 MGHRA, CDR2 YSYEKL. V lost 7 bases, J lost 5 bases, and 11 bases stayed unmatched. The CDR3 is 15 amino acids. DNA of the CDR3: TGCGCCAGCACCCGAGCGGGACAGGGACAGGAGACCCAGTACTTC. Translating gives CASTRAGQGQETQYF.

The chain recombines TRBV5-6 with TRBJ2-2, with a weak D call TRBD2 (6 bases). CDR3 length: 17 residues. V lost 1 base, J lost 4 bases, and 17 bases lay in between. CDR1 and CDR2 (germline): SGHDT, YYEEEE. The CDR3: CASSLRRTSRGTGELFF. In nucleotides, the CDR3 is TGTGCCAGCAGCTTGAGGAGAACTAGCCGGGGCACCGGGGAGCTGTTTTTT.

This clonotype was found many times. The V call is TRBV5-1, the J call TRBJ2-6; no definite D call. The V gene lost 6 bases and the J gene lost 3 bases, with 13 bases spanning the gap. Per germline, CDR1 SGHRS and CDR2 YFSETQ. This CDR3 is built from 15 residues. The CDR3: CASIPTPLGANVLTF. The CDR3 DNA reads TGCGCCAGCATCCCGACCCCCCTTGGGGCCAACGTCCTGACTTTC.

This clonotype was counted many times. The chain couples TRBV2 to TRBJ1-1; weak D call: TRBD1 (6 bases). Trimming pared 2 bases from V and 5 bases from J, leaving 15 bases between. The CDR3 totals 15 residues. The germline V gene encodes CDR1 SNHLY and CDR2 FYNNEI. The CDR3 protein is CASSEPQGLRTEAFF. The CDR3 region has the DNA TGTGCCAGCAGTGAACCACAGGGTCTGCGGACTGAAGCTTTCTTT.

The chain couples TRBV25-1 to TRBJ1-1, with TRBD1 matching 9 bases. J gave up 11 bases and V 4 bases, and 5 bases lay outside the gene matches. CDR3 size: 12 residues. Germline V gene lookup returns CDR1 MGHDK and CDR2 SYGVNS. CDR3 sequence reads: CASSGTGAYAFF. CDR3 bases: TGTGCCAGCAGTGGGACAGGGGCATATGCTTTCTTT. Drawing the rest from reference TRBV25-1 and TRBJ1-1, the complete variable domain is EADIYQTPRYLVIGTGKKITLECSQTMGHDKMYWYQQDPGMELHLIHYSYGVNSTEKGDLSSESTVSRIRTEHFPLTLESARPSHTSQYLCASSGTGAYAFFGQGTRLTVV.

This clonotype has ten or more counts. This CDR3 reads CASSRRQGSYEQYF. The CDR3, as DNA: TGTGCCAGCAGCAGACGACAGGGGAGCTACGAGCAGTACTTC. The chain employs TRBV11-2 and TRBJ2-7, with 8 bases identical to TRBD1. The CDR3 has 14 residues. Germline CDR1 reads SGHAT; CDR2 reads FQNNGV. V shed 5 bases, J shed 3 bases, and the junction held 6 bases outside the gene matches.

This clonotype was seen many times. V gene TRBV19 combines with J gene TRBJ1-1; 9 bases line up with TRBD1. With 7 bases clipped from V and 5 bases from J, the junction kept 5 bases outside the gene matches. The V gene's germline CDR1 is LNHDA and CDR2 SQIVND (reference sequence). CDR3 size: 13 residues. CDR3 amino acids: CASTTGGFTEAFF. The CDR3 DNA follows: TGTGCCAGTACCACAGGGGGCTTTACTGAAGCTTTCTTT.

This clonotype has only a few counts. J is TRBJ2-6 and V is TRBV6-5; D might be TRBD1 or TRBD2, each matching 6 bases. This CDR3 has 17 amino acids. V was shortened by 2 bases and J by 3 bases, with 14 bases between the two germline ends. The germline V gene has CDR1 MNHEY and CDR2 SVGAGI. The DNA for the CDR3 is TGTGCCAGCAGTTACGGGGGGCTGCTCGTTGGGGCCAACGTCCTGACTTTC. It translates to CASSYGGLLVGANVLTF.

This clonotype was found many times. The gene calls are TRBV7-9 and TRBJ1-1; a weak D match, TRBD1 (6 bases). Germline V CDR1 and CDR2: SEHNR, FQNEAQ (reference sequence). This CDR3 spans 14 amino acids. Trimming cost V 4 bases and J 1 base, with 10 bases left between them. This CDR3 reads CASSYTGTNTEAFF. CDR3 DNA sequence: TGTGCCAGCAGCTATACAGGGACGAACACTGAAGCTTTCTTT.

This rearrangement joins TRBV12-3 or TRBV12-4 to TRBJ2-6, with D perhaps being TRBD1 or TRBD2 (5 bases each). This CDR3 spans 16 amino acids. Trimming cost V 7 bases and J 1 base, with 14 bases left between them. CDR3 in amino acids: CASTESGASGANVLTF. The CDR3 bases are TGTGCCAGCACCGAGTCCGGGGCGTCTGGGGCCAACGTCCTGACTTTC.

This clonotype was seen only a few times. The junction departs from germline at one end; a sequencing error may be responsible. J is TRBJ2-6 and V is TRBV6-5; no reliable D call. Germline values: CDR1 MNHEY, CDR2 SVGAGI. The CDR3 has 12 residues. This CDR3 reads CASSYSSKSEAF. The CDR3 nucleotides read TGTGCCAGCAGTTACTCCAGCAAGTCCGAAGCTTTC.